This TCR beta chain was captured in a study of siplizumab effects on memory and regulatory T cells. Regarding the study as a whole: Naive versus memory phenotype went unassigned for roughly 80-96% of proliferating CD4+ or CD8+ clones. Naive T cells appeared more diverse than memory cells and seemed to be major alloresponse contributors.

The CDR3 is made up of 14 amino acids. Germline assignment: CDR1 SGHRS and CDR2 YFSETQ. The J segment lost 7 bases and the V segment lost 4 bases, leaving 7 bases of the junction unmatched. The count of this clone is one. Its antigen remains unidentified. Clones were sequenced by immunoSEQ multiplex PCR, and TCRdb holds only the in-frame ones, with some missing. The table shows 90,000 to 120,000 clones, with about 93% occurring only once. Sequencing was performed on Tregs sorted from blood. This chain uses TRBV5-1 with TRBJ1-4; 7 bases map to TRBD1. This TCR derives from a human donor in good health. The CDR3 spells CASSPTGMGEKLFF. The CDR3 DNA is TGCGCCAGCAGCCCGACAGGGATGGGTGAAAAACTGTTTTTT.